The TCR beta chain described here comes from a study of T cells in Graves' hyperthyroidism and ophthalmopathy. About the study: Upon initial diagnosis and before any treatment, peripheral blood was collected.

Study-wide findings and caveats: Expanded thyroid clonotypes (above 0.001) were mostly also found in blood.

Trimming took 0 bases from V and 0 from J, leaving 10 bases between them. This CDR3 is 16 amino acids long. Germline V lookup: CDR1 SGHRS, CDR2 YFSETQ. At least ten counts were recorded for this clonotype. No antigen is known for it. From RNA transcripts, TCR beta CDR3 regions were amplified. Carried out on the TCR CDR3, a first-round RT-PCR used the HTBI primer set. TCRdb passed the multiplex PCR reads through MiXCR, listing each CDR3 protein once. The data contain some 570,000 distinct CDR3 sequences, 17% of them singletons. Each diagnosis was grounded in clinical symptoms, serum thyroxine and TRAb, thyroid ultrasound, and orbital computed tomography.

The receptor was isolated from a woman aged 18-29 years with Graves' ophthalmopathy. The specimen sequenced was blood. This chain connects TRBV5-1 to TRBJ2-1; D ambiguous. CDR3 DNA: TGCGCCAGCAGCTTGGAGGGTTTAAGCTCCTACAATGAGCAGTTCTTC. Residues: CASSLEGLSSYNEQFF.